This T cell receptor beta chain derives from a study of blood T cell repertoires in COVID-19. For the study at large: Acute and convalescent COVID-19 specimens originated in the United States, Italy and Spain.

In the authors' methods: Estimation of nucleated cell counts was performed using reference gene primer amplification. Repertoires were generated with immunoSEQ multiplex PCR, while TCRdb's copy carries only in-frame clones and drops some. V, J and clone size derive from that table, while D and trimming were established from the DNA sequence. The sample lists around 240,000 clones, around 83% occurring once. Per the germline V gene, CDR1 is MGHRA and CDR2 is YSYEKL. Trimming removed 4 bases from V and 5 bases from J, with 20 bases in between. CDR3 length: 16 amino acids. This chain connects TRBV4-1 to TRBJ2-5; a possible D gene is TRBD1 (5 bases). The TCR originated in a woman aged 45-59 years with acute or convalescent COVID-19. The sequencing sample was made of peripheral blood. CDR3 protein: CASSRSTSGMGETQYF. For the CDR3, the DNA is TGCGCCAGCAGCCGATCCACCTCAGGGATGGGGGAGACCCAGTACTTC.